The entry that follows covers one T cell receptor beta chain sequence. The sample originates from a study of cytomegalovirus exposure and HLA in healthy donors. Primers for the PCR totalled 60 Vbeta and 13 Jbeta. Data came from immunoSEQ multiplex PCR; TCRdb stores just in-frame clones and leaves some out. The data show about 140,000 clones, more than 60% seen once. The sequencing input was PBMCs. This sequence originates from a woman in her sixties in good health and CMV-seronegative.

CDR3 protein: CASSLDGTGTSPLHF. In DNA form, the CDR3 reads TGTGCCAGCAGCTTAGACGGGACGGGGACATCACCCCTCCACTTT. The rearrangement links TRBV7-2 to TRBJ1-6; perhaps TRBD1 as D (6 bases). Germline V gives CDR1 SGHTA, CDR2 FQGNSA. The CDR3 extends over 15 amino acids. V lost 1 base and J lost 10, with 14 bases in between.